One sample yielded the 31 T cell receptor beta chains listed below, sequenced in a study of CD8+ T cells in alopecia areata. The sequencing template was cDNA reverse transcribed from extracted RNA. Produced via immunoSEQ multiplex PCR; TCRdb's table is partial and in-frame only. The sample includes 190,000 or so clones, about three fifths of them seen just once. The treatment is: oral pan-JAK inhibitor, 5-10 mg twice daily. Source: CD8+ T cells sorted from blood, taken at week 24, from a patient treated with tofacitinib. These receptors originate from a human donor with alopecia areata.

The V and J genes are TRBV4-1 and TRBJ2-1, with D perhaps given as TRBD1 or TRBD2 (5 bases each). The CDR3 runs to 16 residues. Trimming took 1 base from V and 2 from J, leaving 12 bases between them. Germline V gene sequence: CDR1 MGHRA, CDR2 YSYEKL. In nucleotides, the CDR3 is TGCGCCAGCAGCCAAGGAGGGACCAACACCTACAATGAGCAGTTCTTC. This codes for CASSQGGTNTYNEQFF.

To note about this clone: This sample includes further DNA sequences coding for the same CDR3. The chain is built from TRBV6-5 and TRBJ2-3; weak D call: TRBD2 (6 bases). Germline V gene sequence: CDR1 MNHEY, CDR2 SVGAGI. V was pared by 0 bases and J by 1 base, with 8 bases between. CDR3 length equals 15 residues. CDR3 sequence: CASSYSGGGTDTQYF. In DNA form, the CDR3 reads TGTGCCAGCAGTTACTCCGGGGGTGGCACAGATACGCAGTATTTT.

This rearrangement joins TRBV13 to TRBJ2-1; maybe TRBD1 (5 bases). This CDR3 is 12 amino acids long. Trimming removed 5 bases at V and 9 bases at J, with 11 bases between. Germline V gene sequence: CDR1 PRHDT, CDR2 FYEKMQ (reference sequence). Here the CDR3 reads CASSGSTGEQFF. The CDR3, as DNA: TGTGCCAGCAGCGGTAGTACAGGTGAGCAGTTCTTC.

The chain links TRBV7-3 to TRBJ2-3, with TRBD1 identical over 7 bases. The CDR3 consists of 17 residues. Germline CDR1 SGHTA, CDR2 FQGTGA. V trimming: 2 bases; J trimming: 6 bases; junction bases outside the gene matches: 14. CDR3 nucleotide sequence: TGTGCCAGCAGCTTACTCCCACAGGGGAGTTTAGAGGATACGCAGTATTTT. Protein: CASSLLPQGSLEDTQYF.

This chain connects TRBV7-9 to TRBJ1-1; tentative D call: TRBD1 (5 bases). CDR3 length: 14 amino acids. Germline V gene data show CDR1 as SEHNR and CDR2 as FQNEAQ (reference sequence). The V gene lost 1 base and the J gene lost 3 bases, with 9 bases spanning the gap. This chain's CDR3 is CASSLGWGDTEAFF. CDR3 nucleotide sequence: TGTGCCAGCAGCTTAGGCTGGGGCGACACTGAAGCTTTCTTT.

The CDR3 DNA sequence: TGTGCCAGCAGCGTAGGGCAGGGTGATGAAGCTTTCTTT. Residues: CASSVGQGDEAFF. This sequence joins TRBV9 and TRBJ1-1; tentative D call: TRBD1 (5 bases). Germline values: CDR1 SGDLS, CDR2 YYNGEE. The CDR3 contains 13 residues. V lost 0 bases to trimming and J lost 7 bases, with 10 bases between them.

The rearrangement uses TRBV6-5 and TRBJ2-2; no reliable D call. Trimming pared 5 bases from V and 4 bases from J, leaving 14 bases between. CDR1 is MNHEY and CDR2 is SVGAGI in the germline V gene. This CDR3 has 15 residues. CDR3 amino acids: CASSPKETATGELFF. In DNA form, the CDR3 reads TGTGCCAGCAGTCCAAAGGAAACGGCCACCGGGGAGCTGTTTTTT.

The chain joins TRBV4-1 to TRBJ1-2; weak D call: TRBD1 (6 bases). This CDR3 comprises 15 residues. The germline gives CDR1 MGHRA, CDR2 YSYEKL. The V end was cut by 1 base, the J end by 4 bases, with 13 bases between. CDR3 amino acids: CASSQVRGLFYGYTF. In DNA, the CDR3 is TGCGCCAGCAGCCAAGTGCGGGGGCTGTTCTATGGCTACACCTTC.

This clone was seen at least ten times. This chain links TRBV2 with TRBJ2-7, with no clear D. The germline CDR1 and CDR2 sequences are SNHLY and FYNNEI. The V end lost 4 bases, the J end lost 3 bases, and 19 bases lay between the germline ends. The CDR3 runs 16 residues. Here the CDR3 DNA reads TGTGCCAGCAGTGGATTTGGCGGCGACGGCAGCTACGAGCAGTACTTC. Protein sequence: CASSGFGGDGSYEQYF.

The table lists this clone with a few counts. V gene TRBV29-1 combines with J gene TRBJ2-3, with D possibly matching TRBD1 (5 bases). Germline-derived CDR1 and CDR2 are SQVTM and ANQGSEA. Trimming removed 3 bases from V and 4 bases from J, with 8 bases in between. The length of the CDR3 is 12 residues. The DNA for the CDR3 is TGCAGCGTTGACAGGGAACCAGATACGCAGTATTTT. Translation: CSVDREPDTQYF.

The chain links TRBV27 to TRBJ1-1; D not resolved. The germline gives CDR1 MNHEY, CDR2 SMNVEV (reference sequence). The V end was cut by 3 bases, the J end by 6 bases, with 5 bases between. This CDR3 spans 11 amino acids. CDR3 DNA: TGTGCCAGCAGTTTCGGTTCTGAAGCTTTCTTT. Protein: CASSFGSEAFF.

The V gene is TRBV7-9, the J gene TRBJ1-6; 10 bases are a match to TRBD1. V dropped 5 bases and J dropped 8; count of bases not matched to a gene: 9. The CDR3 length is 16 residues. The germline gives CDR1 SEHNR, CDR2 FQNEAQ (reference sequence). The CDR3 DNA sequence: TGTGCCAGCAGCACGCGGACAGGGGGAAAGGATTCACCCCTCCACTTT. It codes for CASSTRTGGKDSPLHF.

This clone was observed many times. This chain uses TRBV13 with TRBJ2-7, with D perhaps TRBD1 or TRBD2 (5 bases each). V lost 6 bases and J lost 2, with 17 bases in between. The CDR3 has 15 amino acids. CDR1 PRHDT and CDR2 FYEKMQ come from the germline V gene (reference sequence). The CDR3 DNA reads as TGTGCCAGCAGTTACTCCTCCGGGGACCCCTACGAGCAGTACTTC. Its translation: CASSYSSGDPYEQYF.

The V call is TRBV7-8, the J call TRBJ1-1, with TRBD1 matching over 8 bases. CDR1 is SGHVS, CDR2 FQNEAQ, per germline. The CDR3 totals 15 residues. V was clipped by 2 bases and J by 6 bases; unmatched bases: 8. The CDR3 region is CASSLRTGRNAEAFF. For the CDR3, the DNA is TGTGCCAGCAGCTTACGGACAGGGAGAAACGCTGAAGCTTTCTTT.

This clone was counted only a few times. The V and J genes are TRBV2 and TRBJ2-3; 9 nucleotides align to TRBD2. This CDR3 has 16 amino acids. The germline V gene has CDR1 SNHLY and CDR2 FYNNEI. With V trimmed by 3 bases and J by 4 bases, 8 bases remained unmatched. For the CDR3, the DNA is TGTGCCAGCAGTGAGTTTGGCGGGGGGGCCTCAGATACGCAGTATTTT. This sequence encodes CASSEFGGGASDTQYF.

This chain uses TRBV4-1 with TRBJ1-2, with D unclear. V gave up 1 base and J gave up 2 bases, with 20 bases separating them. CDR3 length equals 18 residues. Germline lookup yields CDR1 MGHRA and CDR2 YSYEKL. The CDR3 here is CASSQVEVPPARNYGYTF. The CDR3 DNA follows: TGCGCCAGCAGCCAAGTGGAGGTTCCACCAGCCCGCAACTATGGCTACACCTTC.

V and J are TRBV27 and TRBJ2-3; TRBD2 matches at 11 bases. Germline loops: CDR1 MNHEY, CDR2 SMNVEV (reference sequence). The CDR3 runs 16 residues. The V gene end was trimmed by 4 bases and the J gene end by 1 base; junction bases not matched to a gene: 4. DNA for the CDR3: TGTGCCAGCAGTTCCAAGACTAGCGGGGGCACAGATACGCAGTATTTT. It yields the protein CASSSKTSGGTDTQYF.

The V and J genes are TRBV5-8 and TRBJ2-2; 7 bases align to TRBD1. In germline, CDR1 is SGHTS, CDR2 YDEGEE. The V segment lost 3 bases and the J segment 4 bases; nucleotides outside the gene matches: 3. The CDR3 has 14 residues. CDR3 DNA: TGTGCCAGCAGCTCCGGGACAGTCACCGGGGAGCTGTTTTTT. It is translated as CASSSGTVTGELFF.

The chain recombines TRBV27 with TRBJ2-1, with TRBD2 identical over 15 bases. This CDR3 comprises 18 residues. Per germline, CDR1 MNHEY and CDR2 SMNVEV (reference sequence). V was pared by 7 bases and J by 1 base, with 8 bases of the junction left unmatched. DNA for the CDR3: TGTGCCAGCACGACCGGACTAGCGGGGGGGCTATCCTACAATGAGCAGTTCTTC. It encodes CASTTGLAGGLSYNEQFF.

The V and J genes are TRBV27 and TRBJ2-3; possible D gene TRBD2, 5 bases. Germline CDR1 reads MNHEY; CDR2 reads SMNVEV (reference sequence). The CDR3 has 12 residues. The germline V and J ends were trimmed by 2 bases and 8 bases, with 8 bases remaining between them. In nucleotides, the CDR3 is TGTGCCAGCAGTTTAGTAGGAGGTACGCAGTATTTT. Residues: CASSLVGGTQYF.

This clone came up a few times. The chain carries TRBV11-2 and TRBJ2-7; 9 bases match TRBD1. Germline lookup yields CDR1 SGHAT and CDR2 FQNNGV. Germline trimming cut 1 base from V and 1 base from J; bases unmatched to any gene: 5. The CDR3 is 16 residues long. DNA of the CDR3: TGTGCCAGCAGCTTAGGGGTGGGGACAGGGTCCTACGAGCAGTACTTC. This translates into CASSLGVGTGSYEQYF.

A few counts support this clone. The CDR3 here is CSVEQGDNEQFF. The CDR3 DNA is TGCAGCGTTGAACAAGGGGACAATGAGCAGTTCTTC. This chain connects TRBV29-1 to TRBJ2-1; the D gene is possibly TRBD1 (5 bases). This CDR3 region has 12 residues. V was pared by 2 bases and J by 5 bases, with 7 bases between. Germline V CDR1 and CDR2: SQVTM, ANQGSEA.

This clone was seen only a few times. The V call is TRBV7-2, the J call TRBJ2-2, with a possible D match to TRBD1 (6 bases). The CDR3 is 17 residues long. Germline loops: CDR1 SGHTA, CDR2 FQGNSA. V lost 1 base to trimming and J lost 6 bases, with 18 bases between them. The chain's CDR3 is CASSLGVWGRDPGELFF. Here the CDR3 DNA reads TGTGCCAGCAGCTTAGGGGTCTGGGGGCGTGATCCCGGGGAGCTGTTTTTT.

The chain joins TRBV4-1 to TRBJ2-7, with unresolved D. Trimming cost V 1 base and J 8 bases, with 6 bases left between them. This CDR3 contains 11 residues. Per germline, CDR1 MGHRA and CDR2 YSYEKL. Here the CDR3 reads CASSQGSQQYF. The CDR3 nucleotides are TGCGCCAGCAGCCAAGGCTCCCAGCAGTACTTC.

V and J are TRBV13 and TRBJ2-5; tentative D call: TRBD1 (5 bases). The germline V gene has CDR1 PRHDT and CDR2 FYEKMQ (reference sequence). V was shortened by 6 bases and J by 5 bases, with 19 bases between the two germline ends. The CDR3 extends over 15 amino acids. The CDR3 reads CASRLSSQGRETQYF. CDR3 DNA: TGTGCCAGCAGGCTTAGTAGTCAGGGTCGGGAGACCCAGTACTTC.

The genes are TRBV29-1 and TRBJ2-7; 10 nucleotides align to TRBD1. The length of the CDR3 is 16 residues. Looked up from germline, CDR1 is SQVTM and CDR2 is ANQGSEA. After removal of 1 base from V and 4 bases from J, the junction contained 10 bases not matched to a gene. CDR3 coding DNA: TGCAGCGTTGAAGGCCGACCGGGACAGGGGTTATACGAGCAGTACTTC. As protein: CSVEGRPGQGLYEQYF.

This clone was counted between two and nine times. V usage is TRBV6-6 and J usage is TRBJ1-2, with D perhaps TRBD1 (6 bases). The length of the CDR3 is 13 residues. The germline CDR1 and CDR2 sequences are MNHNY and SVGAGI (reference sequence). V shed 6 bases and J shed 6 bases, with 14 bases lying between them. CDR3 coding DNA: TGTGCCAGCAGCCCGGGGGGGGGCGATGGCTACACCTTC. Protein sequence: CASSPGGGDGYTF.

This chain's CDR3 is CASRYRGQETQYF. In DNA, the CDR3 is TGTGCCAGCAGATACAGGGGGCAGGAGACCCAGTACTTC. The gene calls are TRBV5-6 and TRBJ2-5, with 9 bases aligning to TRBD1. The V gene's germline CDR1 is SGHDT and CDR2 YYEEEE. The CDR3 is made up of 13 amino acids. V shed 5 bases, J shed 5 bases, and the junction held 4 bases outside the gene matches.

This clone was detected only a few times. The chain employs TRBV4-1 and TRBJ2-5, with 13 nucleotides matching TRBD2. The CDR3 loop spans 16 amino acids. Looked up from germline, CDR1 is MGHRA and CDR2 is YSYEKL. The V gene end was trimmed by 4 bases and the J gene end by 2 bases; junction bases not matched to a gene: 4. In nucleotides, the CDR3 is TGCGCCAGCAGCCGCACGACTAGCGGGGGGCAAGAGACCCAGTACTTC. Amino acids: CASSRTTSGGQETQYF.

The V call is TRBV7-9, the J call TRBJ2-6; D perhaps matches TRBD1 (6 bases). The CDR3 spans 15 residues. Trimming removed 5 bases from V and 2 bases from J, with 10 bases in between. Germline loops: CDR1 SEHNR, CDR2 FQNEAQ (reference sequence). The chain's CDR3 is CASSLGTPGANVLTF. CDR3 DNA: TGTGCCAGCAGCCTAGGGACACCTGGGGCCAACGTCCTGACTTTC.

This clone has a handful of counts. The chain joins TRBV7-9 to TRBJ1-1; the D is unclear. Germline CDR1 is SEHNR and CDR2 is FQNEAQ (reference sequence). V lost 6 bases, J lost 2 bases, and 4 bases lay in between. The CDR3 is 11 amino acids. CDR3 nucleotides: TGTGCCAGCAGGTACAACACTGAAGCTTTCTTT. It specifies CASRYNTEAFF.